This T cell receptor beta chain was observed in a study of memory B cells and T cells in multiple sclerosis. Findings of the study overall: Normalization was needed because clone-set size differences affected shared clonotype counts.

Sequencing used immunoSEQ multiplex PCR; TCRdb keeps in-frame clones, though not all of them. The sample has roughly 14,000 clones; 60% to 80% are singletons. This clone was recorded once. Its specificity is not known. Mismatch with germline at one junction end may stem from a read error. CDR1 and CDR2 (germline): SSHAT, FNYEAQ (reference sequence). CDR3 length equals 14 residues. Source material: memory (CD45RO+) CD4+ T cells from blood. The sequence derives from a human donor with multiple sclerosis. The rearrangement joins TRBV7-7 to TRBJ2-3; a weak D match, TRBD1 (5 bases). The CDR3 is CASSPSGATDTQYF. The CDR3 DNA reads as TGTGCTAGCAGCCCCTCTGGGGCTACAGATACGCAGTATTTT.